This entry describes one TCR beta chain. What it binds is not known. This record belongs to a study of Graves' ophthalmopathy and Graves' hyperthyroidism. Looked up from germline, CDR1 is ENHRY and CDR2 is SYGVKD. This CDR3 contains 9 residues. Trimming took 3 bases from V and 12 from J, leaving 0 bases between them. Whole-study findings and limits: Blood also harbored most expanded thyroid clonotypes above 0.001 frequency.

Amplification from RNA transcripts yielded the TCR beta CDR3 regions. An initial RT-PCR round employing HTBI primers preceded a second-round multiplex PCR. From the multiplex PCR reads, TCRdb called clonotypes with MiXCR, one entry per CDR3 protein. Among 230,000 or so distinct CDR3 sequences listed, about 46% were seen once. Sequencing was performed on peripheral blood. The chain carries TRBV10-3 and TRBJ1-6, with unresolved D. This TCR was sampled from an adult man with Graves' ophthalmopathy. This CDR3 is CAISEPLHF. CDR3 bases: TGTGCCATCAGTGAACCCCTCCACTTT.